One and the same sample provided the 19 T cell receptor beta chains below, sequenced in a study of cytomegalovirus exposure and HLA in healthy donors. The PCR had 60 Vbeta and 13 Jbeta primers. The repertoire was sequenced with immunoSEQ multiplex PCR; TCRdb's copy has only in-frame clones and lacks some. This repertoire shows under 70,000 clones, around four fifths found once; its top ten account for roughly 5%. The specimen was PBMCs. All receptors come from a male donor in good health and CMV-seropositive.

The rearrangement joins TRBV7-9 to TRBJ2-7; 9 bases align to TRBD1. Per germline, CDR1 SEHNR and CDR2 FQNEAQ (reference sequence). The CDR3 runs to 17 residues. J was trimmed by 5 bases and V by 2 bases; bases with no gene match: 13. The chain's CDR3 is CASSLSGLDRGGDEQYF. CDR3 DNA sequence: TGTGCCAGCAGCTTATCTGGTTTGGACAGGGGAGGAGACGAGCAGTACTTC.

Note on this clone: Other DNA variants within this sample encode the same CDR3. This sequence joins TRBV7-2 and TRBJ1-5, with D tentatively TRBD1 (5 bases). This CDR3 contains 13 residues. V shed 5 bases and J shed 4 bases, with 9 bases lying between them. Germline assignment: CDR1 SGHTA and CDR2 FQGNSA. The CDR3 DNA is TGTGCCAGCAGCGTCCGGGGGAATCAGCCCCAGCATTTT. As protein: CASSVRGNQPQHF.

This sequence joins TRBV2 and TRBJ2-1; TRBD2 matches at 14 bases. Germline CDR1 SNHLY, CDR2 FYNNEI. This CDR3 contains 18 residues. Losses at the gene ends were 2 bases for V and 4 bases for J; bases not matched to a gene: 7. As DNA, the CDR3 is TGTGCCAGCAGTGAACTGACTAGCGGGGGGGCTTCGTACAATGAGCAGTTCTTC. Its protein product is CASSELTSGGASYNEQFF. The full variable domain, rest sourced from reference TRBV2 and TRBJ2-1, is EPEVTQTPSHQVTQMGQEVILRCVPISNHLYFYWYRQILGQKVEFLVSFYNNEISEKSEIFDDQFSVERPDGSNFTLKIRSTKLEDSAMYFCASSELTSGGASYNEQFFGPGTRLTVL.

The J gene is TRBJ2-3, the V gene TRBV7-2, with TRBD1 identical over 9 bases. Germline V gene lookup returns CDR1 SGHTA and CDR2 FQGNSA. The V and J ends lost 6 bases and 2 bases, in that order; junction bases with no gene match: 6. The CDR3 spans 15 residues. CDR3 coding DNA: TGTGCCAGCAGTCTCGGACAGGGGCCCACAGATACGCAGTATTTT. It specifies CASSLGQGPTDTQYF.

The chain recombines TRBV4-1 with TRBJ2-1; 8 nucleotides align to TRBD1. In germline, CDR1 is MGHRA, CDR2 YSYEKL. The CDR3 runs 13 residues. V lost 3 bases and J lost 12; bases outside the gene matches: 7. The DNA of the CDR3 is TGCGCCAGCAGCCAGGAACGACAGGGGTGGCAGTTCTTC. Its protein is CASSQERQGWQFF.

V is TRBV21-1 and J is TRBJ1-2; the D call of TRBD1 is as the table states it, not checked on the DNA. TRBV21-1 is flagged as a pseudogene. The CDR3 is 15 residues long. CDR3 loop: CASSNWGRDNYGYTF. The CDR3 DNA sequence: TGTGCCAGCAGCAATTGGGGCAGGGATAACTATGGCTACACCTTC.

CDR3 sequence reads: CASRKGTESTEAFF. CDR3 DNA sequence: TGTGCCAGCAGGAAGGGGACAGAGAGTACTGAAGCTTTCTTT. The chain is built from TRBV2 and TRBJ1-1; 7 bases are a match to TRBD1. The V and J ends lost 6 bases and 5 bases, in that order; junction bases with no gene match: 9. The length of the CDR3 is 14 residues. The germline gives CDR1 SNHLY, CDR2 FYNNEI.

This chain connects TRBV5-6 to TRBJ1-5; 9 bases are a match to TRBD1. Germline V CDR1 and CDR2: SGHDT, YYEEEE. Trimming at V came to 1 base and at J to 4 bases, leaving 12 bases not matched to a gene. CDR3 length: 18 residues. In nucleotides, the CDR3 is TGTGCCAGCAGCTTGTGGATGGGGACAGGGATACGGAATCAGCCCCAGCATTTT. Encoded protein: CASSLWMGTGIRNQPQHF.

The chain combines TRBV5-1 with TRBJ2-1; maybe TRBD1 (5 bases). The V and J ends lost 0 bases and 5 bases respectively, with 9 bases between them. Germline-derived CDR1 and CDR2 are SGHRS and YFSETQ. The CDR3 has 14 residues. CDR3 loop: CASSLVQGNNEQFF. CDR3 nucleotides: TGCGCCAGCAGCTTGGTTCAGGGTAACAATGAGCAGTTCTTC.

Written as DNA, the CDR3 is TGTGCCTGGGGTCCCGGACTAGCTTGGGAGACCCAGTACTTC. Translating gives CAWGPGLAWETQYF. This chain links TRBV30 with TRBJ2-5; TRBD2 matches at 8 bases. The CDR3 covers 14 residues. The trim removed 5 bases at V and 5 bases at J, leaving 10 bases unmatched. CDR1 and CDR2 (germline): GTSNPN, SVGIG (reference sequence).

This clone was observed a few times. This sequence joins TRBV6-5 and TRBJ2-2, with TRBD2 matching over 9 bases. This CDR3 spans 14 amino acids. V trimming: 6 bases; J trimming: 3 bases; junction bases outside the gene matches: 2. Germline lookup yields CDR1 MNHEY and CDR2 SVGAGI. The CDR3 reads CASRASGDTGELFF. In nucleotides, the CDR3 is TGTGCCAGCAGAGCTAGCGGGGACACCGGGGAGCTGTTTTTT.

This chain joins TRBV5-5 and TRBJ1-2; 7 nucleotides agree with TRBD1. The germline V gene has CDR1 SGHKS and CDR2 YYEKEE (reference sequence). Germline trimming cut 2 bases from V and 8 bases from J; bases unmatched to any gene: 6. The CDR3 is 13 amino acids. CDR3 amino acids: CASSFDRVWGYTF. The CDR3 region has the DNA TGTGCCAGCAGCTTCGACAGGGTTTGGGGCTACACCTTC.

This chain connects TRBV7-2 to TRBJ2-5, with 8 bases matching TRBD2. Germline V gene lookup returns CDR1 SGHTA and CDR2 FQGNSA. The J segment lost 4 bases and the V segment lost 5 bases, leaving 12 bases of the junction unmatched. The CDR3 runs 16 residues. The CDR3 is CASSPGLGRSGETQYF. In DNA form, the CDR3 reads TGTGCCAGCAGCCCGGGACTAGGAAGGTCAGGAGAGACCCAGTACTTC.

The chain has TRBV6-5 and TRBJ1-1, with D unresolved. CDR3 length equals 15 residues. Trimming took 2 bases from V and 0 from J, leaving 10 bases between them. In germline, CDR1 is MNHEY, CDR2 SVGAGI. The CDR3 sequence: CASSYVRGMNTEAFF. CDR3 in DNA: TGTGCCAGCAGTTACGTCCGGGGAATGAACACTGAAGCTTTCTTT.

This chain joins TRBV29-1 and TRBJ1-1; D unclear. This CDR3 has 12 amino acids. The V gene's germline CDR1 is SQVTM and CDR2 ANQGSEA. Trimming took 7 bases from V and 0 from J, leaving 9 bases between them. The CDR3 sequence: CSALGVNTEAFF. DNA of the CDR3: TGCAGCGCCCTCGGGGTGAACACTGAAGCTTTCTTT.

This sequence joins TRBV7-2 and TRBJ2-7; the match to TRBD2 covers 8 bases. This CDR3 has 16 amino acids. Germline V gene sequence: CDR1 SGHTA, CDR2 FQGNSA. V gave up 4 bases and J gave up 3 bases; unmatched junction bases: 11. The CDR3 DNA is TGTGCCAGCAGCTCCCCGCCAGGACTAGCCCTCTACGAGCAGTACTTC. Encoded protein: CASSSPPGLALYEQYF.

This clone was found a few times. CDR3 DNA: TGTGCCAGCAGTTTGGCAGGGGACTACGAGCAGTACTTC. This encodes CASSLAGDYEQYF. This chain connects TRBV27 to TRBJ2-7; maybe TRBD1 (6 bases). Trimming pared 3 bases from V and 3 bases from J, leaving 9 bases between. Germline loops: CDR1 MNHEY, CDR2 SMNVEV (reference sequence). The CDR3 consists of 13 residues.

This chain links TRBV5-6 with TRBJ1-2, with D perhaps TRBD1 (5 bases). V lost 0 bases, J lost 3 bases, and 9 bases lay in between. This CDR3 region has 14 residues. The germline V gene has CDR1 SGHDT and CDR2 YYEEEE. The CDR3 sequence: CASSLGQPDYGYTF. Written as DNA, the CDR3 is TGTGCCAGCAGCTTGGGACAGCCAGACTATGGCTACACCTTC.

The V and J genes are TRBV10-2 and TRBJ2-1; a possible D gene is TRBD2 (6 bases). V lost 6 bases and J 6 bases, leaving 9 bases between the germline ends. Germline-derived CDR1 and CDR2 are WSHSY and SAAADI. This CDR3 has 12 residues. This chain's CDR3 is CASSQGGNEQFF. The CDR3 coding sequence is TGCGCCAGCAGCCAGGGAGGCAATGAGCAGTTCTTC.